The clone carrying this T cell receptor beta chain was found many times. The data were taken from a study of CD8 T cells in ankylosing spondylitis. CDR3 length equals 14 residues. Germline V gives CDR1 DFQATT, CDR2 SNEGSKA (reference sequence). Between the trimmed V and J ends, which lost 3 bases and 0 bases, there was a span of 9 bases. Construction of TCR beta libraries was performed using quantitative 5'-RACE with molecular barcodes. Via MiXCR, TCRdb re-called the 5' RACE reads, giving one row per CDR3 protein. The repertoire holds fewer than 200,000 distinct CDR3 sequences, about 20% seen once, with 4.3% in the top ten.

Input material: blood, either unsorted or a sorted T cell fraction (not recorded which). This chain connects TRBV20-1 to TRBJ2-1; D gene unclear. This TCR derives from a male donor aged 5-29 years with ankylosing spondylitis or in good health (not recorded which). CDR3 residues: CSARGKVSYNEQFF. In nucleotides, the CDR3 is TGCAGTGCTAGGGGGAAAGTCTCCTACAATGAGCAGTTCTTC.